Listed below are T cell receptor beta chains from one sample, sequenced in a study of neurological immune-mediated disorders. TCRdb processed the 5' RACE reads anew with MiXCR; each CDR3 protein has one entry. The sample includes tens of thousands of distinct CDR3 sequences, around 10% of them seen just once. The source material was PBMCs. The receptors were gathered from a woman aged 55 to 70 in good health. Each CDR3 is given with its conserved first and last residue. The order of the fields is clone size, D gene, V gene, J gene, CDR3 protein, CDR3 DNA. The D gene is left open where the match is weak. Expanded clones are given a class, and other clones once, few, many or no size at all.

abundance: many; d_gene: TRBD1; v_gene: TRBV5-1; j_gene: TRBJ2-1; CDR3aa: CASSLGQGSYNEQFF; CDR3nt: TGCGCCAGCAGCTTGGGACAGGGTAGTTACAATGAGCAGTTCTTC
abundance: many; d_gene: .; v_gene: TRBV6-2/TRBV6-3; j_gene: TRBJ1-2; CDR3aa: CASTYPGVSGGYTF; CDR3nt: TGTGCCAGCACCTACCCCGGAGTCTCTGGTGGCTACACCTTC
abundance: many; d_gene: TRBD1; v_gene: TRBV2; j_gene: TRBJ1-2; CDR3aa: CASSARGQGVGYTF; CDR3nt: TGTGCCAGCAGTGCCCGCGGACAGGGAGTTGGCTACACCTTC
abundance: many; d_gene: TRBD1; v_gene: TRBV3-1; j_gene: TRBJ2-7; CDR3aa: CASSLGTGSPYEQYF; CDR3nt: TGTGCCAGCAGTCTCGGGACAGGATCCCCCTACGAGCAGTACTTC
abundance: many; d_gene: TRBD1; v_gene: TRBV5-1; j_gene: TRBJ2-3; CDR3aa: CASSVGQGADTQYF; CDR3nt: TGCGCCAGCAGCGTGGGACAGGGGGCAGATACGCAGTATTTT
abundance: many; d_gene: TRBD1; v_gene: TRBV6-2/TRBV6-3; j_gene: TRBJ2-7; CDR3aa: CASSYLNRGSDEQYF; CDR3nt: TGTGCCAGCAGTTACTTGAACAGGGGATCCGACGAGCAGTACTTC
abundance: many; d_gene: TRBD1; v_gene: TRBV12-3/TRBV12-4; j_gene: TRBJ2-7; CDR3aa: CASSLYRGAYEQYF; CDR3nt: TGTGCCAGCAGTTTATACAGGGGAGCCTACGAGCAGTACTTC
abundance: many; d_gene: .; v_gene: TRBV7-6; j_gene: TRBJ1-6; CDR3aa: CASSFRGNNSPLHF; CDR3nt: TGTGCCAGCAGCTTCAGGGGAAATAATTCACCCCTCCACTTT
abundance: many; d_gene: TRBD1; v_gene: TRBV6-2/TRBV6-3; j_gene: TRBJ1-1; CDR3aa: CASSFDRGNTEAFF; CDR3nt: TGTGCCAGCAGTTTCGACAGGGGTAACACTGAAGCTTTCTTT
abundance: many; d_gene: .; v_gene: TRBV5-5; j_gene: TRBJ1-4; CDR3aa: CASSPRTGRLNEKLFF; CDR3nt: TGTGCCAGCAGCCCGCGTACGGGACGGCTTAATGAAAAACTGTTTTTT
abundance: many; d_gene: .; v_gene: TRBV7-3; j_gene: TRBJ2-3; CDR3aa: CASSFARGNTQYF; CDR3nt: TGTGCCAGCAGCTTTGCGAGGGGTAATACGCAGTATTTT
abundance: many; d_gene: .; v_gene: TRBV5-1; j_gene: TRBJ1-5; CDR3aa: CASSFQGDQPQHF; CDR3nt: TGCGCCAGCAGCTTTCAAGGGGACCAGCCCCAGCATTTT
abundance: many; d_gene: TRBD2; v_gene: TRBV7-6; j_gene: TRBJ2-5; CDR3aa: CASSQKTRGGRIETQYF; CDR3nt: TGTGCCAGCAGCCAAAAAACTCGGGGGGGGCGAATAGAGACCCAGTACTTC
abundance: .; d_gene: .; v_gene: TRBV5-1; j_gene: TRBJ2-7; CDR3aa: CASSLVGEYEQYF; CDR3nt: TGCGCCAGCAGCTTGGTTGGGGAATACGAGCAGTACTTC
abundance: many; d_gene: .; v_gene: TRBV29-1; j_gene: TRBJ1-3; CDR3aa: CSAHALSGNTIYF; CDR3nt: TGCAGCGCCCACGCCCTCTCTGGAAACACCATATATTTT
abundance: many; d_gene: .; v_gene: TRBV11-2; j_gene: TRBJ2-7; CDR3aa: CASSPGTGGLEQYF; CDR3nt: TGTGCCAGCAGCCCCGGGACCGGAGGCCTAGAGCAGTACTTC
abundance: many; d_gene: .; v_gene: TRBV12-3/TRBV12-4; j_gene: TRBJ1-2; CDR3aa: CASSSNYGYTF; CDR3nt: TGTGCCAGCAGTTCCAATTATGGCTACACCTTC
abundance: many; d_gene: TRBD1; v_gene: TRBV5-1; j_gene: TRBJ2-1; CDR3aa: CASSLRQGGGDEQFF; CDR3nt: TGCGCCAGCAGCTTACGACAGGGGGGGGGCGATGAGCAGTTCTTC
abundance: many; d_gene: .; v_gene: TRBV29-1; j_gene: TRBJ1-5; CDR3aa: CSVEEQGGGNQPQHF; CDR3nt: TGCAGCGTTGAAGAACAGGGAGGAGGCAATCAGCCCCAGCATTTT
abundance: many; d_gene: .; v_gene: TRBV7-8; j_gene: TRBJ1-2; CDR3aa: CASSPTVNNYGYTF; CDR3nt: TGTGCCAGCAGCCCTACGGTGAATAACTATGGCTACACCTTC
abundance: many; d_gene: .; v_gene: TRBV6-2/TRBV6-3; j_gene: TRBJ2-1; CDR3aa: CASSQQRANEQFF; CDR3nt: TGTGCCAGCTCCCAACAGCGGGCCAATGAGCAGTTCTTC
abundance: .; d_gene: TRBD2; v_gene: TRBV27; j_gene: TRBJ2-3; CDR3aa: CVSRFSQRGGRRDTQYF; CDR3nt: TGTGTCAGCAGATTCTCCCAGCGGGGGGGCCGAAGAGATACGCAGTATTTT
abundance: many; d_gene: .; v_gene: TRBV29-1; j_gene: TRBJ2-1; CDR3aa: CSVEDLRARINEQFF; CDR3nt: TGCAGCGTTGAAGATCTCCGGGCGAGGATCAATGAGCAGTTCTTC
abundance: many; d_gene: .; v_gene: TRBV5-1; j_gene: TRBJ1-1; CDR3aa: CASSPTTNTEAFF; CDR3nt: TGCGCCAGCAGCCCAACAACGAACACTGAAGCTTTCTTT
abundance: many; d_gene: .; v_gene: TRBV20-1; j_gene: TRBJ2-1; CDR3aa: CSASMVNEQFF; CDR3nt: TGCAGTGCTTCCATGGTAAATGAGCAGTTCTTC
abundance: .; d_gene: .; v_gene: TRBV7-9; j_gene: TRBJ2-3; CDR3aa: CASSPFGRGPDTQYF; CDR3nt: TGTGCCAGCAGTCCTTTCGGGCGGGGACCAGATACGCAGTATTTT